One and the same sample provided the 9 T cell receptor beta chains below, sequenced in a study of cytomegalovirus exposure and HLA in healthy donors. PCR employed 60 Vbeta and 13 Jbeta primers. Assay: immunoSEQ multiplex PCR; the TCRdb copy retains only in-frame clones and omits some. The table records about 100,000 clones, over 65% of them present only once. Sequenced input: PBMCs. The receptors come from an older woman in good health and CMV-seronegative.

The genes are TRBV4-1 and TRBJ2-3; D remains ambiguous. The CDR3 is 12 residues long. Germline CDR1 MGHRA, CDR2 YSYEKL. Trimming took off 1 base at V and 3 bases at J, with 2 bases between the two ends. The CDR3 is CASSQVTDTQYF. CDR3 coding DNA: TGCGCCAGCAGCCAAGTAACAGATACGCAGTATTTT.

The rearrangement uses TRBV5-6 and TRBJ2-1, with 7 nucleotides matching TRBD2. The CDR3 is made up of 16 amino acids. Losses at the gene ends were 4 bases for V and 6 bases for J; bases not matched to a gene: 13. The germline CDR1 and CDR2 sequences are SGHDT and YYEEEE. CDR3 region: CASSPGWTRLRNEQFF. The CDR3 DNA is TGTGCCAGCAGCCCGGGGTGGACTAGGCTTCGCAATGAGCAGTTCTTC.

DNA for the CDR3: TGTGCCAGCAGCGTAGGGAAAACAGGGGTGGGCACCGGGGAGCTGTTTTTT. Residues: CASSVGKTGVGTGELFF. The chain carries TRBV9 and TRBJ2-2; 7 positions match TRBD1. Germline assignment: CDR1 SGDLS and CDR2 YYNGEE. V lost 0 bases and J lost 4; bases outside the gene matches: 9. CDR3 size: 17 residues.

This chain uses TRBV28 with TRBJ2-5; 9 bases are a match to TRBD2. J gave up 0 bases and V 4 bases, and 9 bases lay outside the gene matches. This CDR3 has 17 amino acids. Germline V CDR1 and CDR2: MDHEN, SYDVKM. CDR3 amino acids: CASSSTEAGGYQETQYF. The CDR3 coding sequence is TGTGCCAGCAGTTCGACCGAAGCGGGAGGATACCAAGAGACCCAGTACTTC.

The chain employs TRBV5-1 and TRBJ1-2, with a possible D match to TRBD1 (5 bases). Germline V gene sequence: CDR1 SGHRS, CDR2 YFSETQ. Trimming pared 0 bases from V and 8 bases from J, leaving 11 bases between. The CDR3 extends over 13 amino acids. CDR3 sequence reads: CASSLEGGGGYTF. The CDR3 DNA is TGCGCCAGCAGCTTGGAAGGCGGGGGGGGCTACACCTTC.

The J gene is TRBJ2-3, the V gene TRBV13, with 9 bases aligning to TRBD2. Trimming cost V 3 bases and J 8 bases; bases outside gene matches: 9. The germline V gene encodes CDR1 PRHDT and CDR2 FYEKMQ (reference sequence). The CDR3 runs to 15 residues. The CDR3 here is CASSLSSGKVRTQYF. CDR3 DNA: TGTGCCAGCAGCTTGTCTAGCGGGAAAGTTCGTACGCAGTATTTT.

The V call is TRBV7-9, the J call TRBJ2-1; 7 bases match TRBD1. Unmatched junction bases numbered 7, after V lost 5 bases and J lost 0 bases. There are 16 residues in the CDR3. CDR1 is SEHNR, CDR2 FQNEAQ, per germline (reference sequence). The CDR3, as DNA: TGTGCCAGCAGCCTTCGACAGGGAGCCTCCTACAATGAGCAGTTCTTC. Protein sequence: CASSLRQGASYNEQFF.

The rearrangement uses TRBV30 and TRBJ1-4; 7 bases fit TRBD1. The V gene end was trimmed by 2 bases and the J gene end by 6 bases; junction bases not matched to a gene: 9. The CDR3 runs 15 residues. The germline gives CDR1 GTSNPN, CDR2 SVGIG (reference sequence). CDR3 residues: CAWSSRQGRYEKLFF. CDR3 coding DNA: TGTGCCTGGAGTTCCCGACAGGGAAGGTATGAAAAACTGTTTTTT.

The chain carries TRBV6-5 and TRBJ2-3; D is uncertain. CDR1 MNHEY and CDR2 SVGAGI come from the germline V gene. The germline V and J ends were trimmed by 0 bases and 6 bases, with 13 bases remaining between them. The CDR3 extends over 15 amino acids. In DNA, the CDR3 is TGTGCCAGCAGTTACTCGTCAGGATTAACGGATACGCAGTATTTT. It yields the protein CASSYSSGLTDTQYF.